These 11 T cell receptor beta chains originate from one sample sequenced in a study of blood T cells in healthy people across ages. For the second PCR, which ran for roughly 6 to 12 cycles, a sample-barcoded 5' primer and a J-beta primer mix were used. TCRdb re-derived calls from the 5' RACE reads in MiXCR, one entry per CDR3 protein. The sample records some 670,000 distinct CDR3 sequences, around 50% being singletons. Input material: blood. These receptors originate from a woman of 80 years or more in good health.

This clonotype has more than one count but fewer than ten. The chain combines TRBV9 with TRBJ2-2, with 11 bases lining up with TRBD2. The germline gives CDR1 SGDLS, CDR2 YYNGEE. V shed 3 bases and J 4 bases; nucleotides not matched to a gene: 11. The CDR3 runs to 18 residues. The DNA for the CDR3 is TGTGCCAGCAGCGGCTTACTAGCGGGGGTTTACGGCACCGGGGAGCTGTTTTTT. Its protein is CASSGLLAGVYGTGELFF.

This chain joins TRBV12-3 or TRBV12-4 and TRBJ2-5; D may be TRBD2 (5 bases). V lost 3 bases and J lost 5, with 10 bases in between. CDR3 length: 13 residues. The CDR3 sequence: CASSFGVGETQYF. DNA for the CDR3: TGTGCCAGCAGTTTCGGGGTGGGGGAGACCCAGTACTTC.

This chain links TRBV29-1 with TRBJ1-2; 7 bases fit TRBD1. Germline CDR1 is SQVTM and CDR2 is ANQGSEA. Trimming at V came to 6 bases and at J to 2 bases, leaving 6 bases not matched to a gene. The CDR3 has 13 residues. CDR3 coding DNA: TGCAGCGTCCCAGAGACAGGGAACTATGGCTACACCTTC. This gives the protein CSVPETGNYGYTF.

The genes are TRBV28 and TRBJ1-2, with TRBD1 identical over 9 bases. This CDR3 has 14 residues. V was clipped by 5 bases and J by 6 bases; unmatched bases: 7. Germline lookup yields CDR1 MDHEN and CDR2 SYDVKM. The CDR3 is CASSQPGQGHGYTF. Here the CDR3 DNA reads TGTGCCAGCAGTCAACCGGGACAGGGACATGGCTACACCTTC.

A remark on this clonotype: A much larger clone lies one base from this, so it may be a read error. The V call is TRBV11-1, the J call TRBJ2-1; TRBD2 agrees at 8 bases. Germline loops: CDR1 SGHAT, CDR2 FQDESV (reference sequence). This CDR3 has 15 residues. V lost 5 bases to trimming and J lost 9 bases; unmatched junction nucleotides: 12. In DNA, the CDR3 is TGTGCCAGCAGCCGGGGGGGGACTAGAGACAGTGAGCAGTTCTTC. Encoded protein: CASSRGGTRDSEQFF.

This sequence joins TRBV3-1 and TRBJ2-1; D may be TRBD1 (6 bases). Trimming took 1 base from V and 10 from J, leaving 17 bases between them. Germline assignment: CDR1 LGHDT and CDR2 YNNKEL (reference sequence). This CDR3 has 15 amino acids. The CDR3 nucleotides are TGTGCCAGCAGCCAAGCAGGGGTAGGCCTGGGGGAGCAGTTCTTC. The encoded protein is CASSQAGVGLGEQFF.

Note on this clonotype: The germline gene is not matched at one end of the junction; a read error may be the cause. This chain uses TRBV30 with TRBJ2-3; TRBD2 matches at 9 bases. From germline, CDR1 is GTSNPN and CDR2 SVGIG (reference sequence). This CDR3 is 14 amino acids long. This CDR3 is CAFESGRRTDMQYF. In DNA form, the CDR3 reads TGTGCCTTTGAGAGCGGGAGGCGCACAGATATGCAGTATTTT.

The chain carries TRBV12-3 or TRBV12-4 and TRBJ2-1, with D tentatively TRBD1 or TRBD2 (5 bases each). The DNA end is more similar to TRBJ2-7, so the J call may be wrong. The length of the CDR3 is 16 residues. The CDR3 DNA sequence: TGTGCCAGCAGTTCCATAGACGGGACGGCGTGGAATGAGCAGTACTTC. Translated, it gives CASSSIDGTAWNEQYF.

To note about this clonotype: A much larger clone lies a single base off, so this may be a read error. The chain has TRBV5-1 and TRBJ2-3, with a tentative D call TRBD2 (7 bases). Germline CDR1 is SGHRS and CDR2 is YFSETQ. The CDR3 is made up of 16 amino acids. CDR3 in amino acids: CASGLVLRGPTDTQYF. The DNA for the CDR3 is TGCGCCAGCGGCTTGGTGTTGCGGGGGCCCACAGATACGCAGTATTTT.

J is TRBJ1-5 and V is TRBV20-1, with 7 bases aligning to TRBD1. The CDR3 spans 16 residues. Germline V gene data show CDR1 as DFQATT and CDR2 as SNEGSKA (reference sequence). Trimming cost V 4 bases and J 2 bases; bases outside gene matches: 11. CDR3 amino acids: CSATRQGPVGNQPQHF. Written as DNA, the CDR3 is TGCAGTGCTACCCGACAGGGTCCCGTGGGCAATCAGCCCCAGCATTTT.

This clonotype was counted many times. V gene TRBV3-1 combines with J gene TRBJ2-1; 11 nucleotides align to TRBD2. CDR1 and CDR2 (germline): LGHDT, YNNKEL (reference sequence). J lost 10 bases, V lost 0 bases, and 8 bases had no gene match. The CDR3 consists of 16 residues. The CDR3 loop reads CASSQDSTSGSGEQFF. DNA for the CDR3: TGTGCCAGCAGCCAAGATAGCACTAGCGGGAGTGGAGAGCAGTTCTTC.